What follows is one T cell receptor (beta chain) and its context. The length of the CDR3 is 10 residues. The repertoire was sequenced with immunoSEQ multiplex PCR; TCRdb's copy has only in-frame clones and lacks some. The repertoire consists of about 130,000 clones, with approximately 90% occurring once and the leading ten covering about a tenth. The data belong to a study of blood T cell repertoires in COVID-19. The TCR comes from a man aged 45-65 years with acute or convalescent COVID-19. Sequenced input: peripheral blood. The rearrangement joins TRBV21-1 to TRBJ1-3. TRBV21-1 is a pseudogene segment. CDR3 bases: TGTGCCAGCCGAGAAAACACCATATATTTT. It specifies CASRENTIYF.